This record covers a single T cell receptor beta chain. In its sample, this clone was seen a few times. Which antigen it targets is not known. No much larger clone is present one base from it, and per-base qualities are unavailable. The entry originates in a study of CD8+ T cells in alopecia areata (dated by TCRdb to 2016 to 2018). Context from the whole study: The treated patients took part in an open-label pilot trial in which moderate-to-severe alopecia areata was treated with oral tofacitinib at 5 to 10 mg twice daily. Disease severity in treated patients was measured with the SALT score, which quantifies the percentage of affected scalp surface area. Biopsies were taken from tofacitinib-treated patients at baseline and again at 4 and 24 weeks into treatment, and several of those patients also had a later scalp biopsy. Tofacitinib was administered for 6 to 18 months, and 6 months of follow-up off drug were then conducted to assess delayed response and recurrence. The RNA source kit depended on sample type: the PAXgene miRNA kit for fixed scalp, the miRNeasy kit for PBMCs, and the RNeasy kit for mouse skin. TCRbeta CDR3 regions were amplified by immunoSEQ multiplex PCR using 35 Vbeta forward and 13 Jbeta reverse primers. Scalp clonality was compared across normal scalp (n=4), patchy alopecia areata scalp (n=8), and alopecia totalis/universalis scalp (n=8). High-throughput TCRbeta sequencing was used to examine T cell clonal expansion in alopecia areata in both the C3H/HeJ mouse model and human patients. On the human side, TCRbeta sequencing was run on scalp tissue and on sorted CD4+ and CD8+ peripheral blood T cells from healthy controls and from alopecia areata patients with either patchy or totalis/universalis disease. Overall results and qualifications from the work: Higher clonality and more expanded CD8+ clones were observed in lesional scalp than in normal scalp, particularly in alopecia totalis/universalis, a finding suggestive of antigenic drive. Because the treated cohort was small and had only one nonresponder, larger studies are needed to examine links between baseline CD8+ expansion and response. Unlike mouse skin, which is dominated by gammadelta T cells, normal human skin has resident alphabeta T cells that are also sequenced, and this complicates analysis of the scalp TCR repertoire. During tofacitinib treatment, many expanded lesional clones remained in scalp and blood, and this persistence may partly explain relapse after treatment is stopped. TCR sequences shared between patients were less clear than in mice, possibly partly because of HLA diversity in the patient population. Tofacitinib significantly lowered scalp clonality and the number of expanded CD8+ clones among the top 100 scalp clones.

This specimen's time point label, per the study, means: about four weeks on oral tofacitinib. The sample's treatment or condition label, in plain terms: oral pan-JAK inhibitor, 5-10 mg twice daily. From alopecia areata patients, peripheral blood was collected along with lesional scalp punch biopsies. PBMCs were separated by density centrifugation and stained for CD3, CD4 and CD8, after which CD4+ and CD8+ T cells were sorted on a FACSAria. The library was obtained by the immunoSEQ multiplex PCR assay. To provide template for TCR sequencing, every sample had RNA extracted and reverse transcribed into cDNA. SuperScript III was used for first-strand cDNA synthesis, primed with a 2:1 mix of oligo-dT and random hexamers. A synthetic immune receptor repertoire was used to gauge amplification bias, and whatever bias remained was removed computationally. As for how the authors treated the data: Raw reads were preprocessed to remove errors, and CDR3 was defined according to IMGT conventions as the region from the conserved cysteine to phenylalanine. Clonality was computed as 1 minus the Shannon entropy, with the entropy normalized by log2 of the number of productive unique TCRs. Whether scalp clones were CD4 or CD8 was inferred by matching scalp TCRbeta sequences against CD4 and CD8 repertoires sorted from blood. Imported from immuneACCESS, the table was reduced by TCRdb to in-frame sequences with V and J called. These copies leave out some clones; in studies compared against another copy, an unresolved V gene accounts for under half, and the cause of the remainder is not known. V, J and clone size are those of that table, while D and trimming were read from the DNA. The sample records approximately 130,000 clones, roughly 55% of which are singletons. The ten largest account for around 5.7% of the sample.

V loses 0 bases of germline sequence and J loses 4 bases, and the interval between the two ends is 12 bases. The CDR3, cysteine through phenylalanine, is 15 amino acids long. Just CDR3 DNA is preserved here, 45 bases in frame from base 1. Looking up the germline V gene (reference sequence) yields CDR1 SGHNT and CDR2 YYREEE. The chain links TRBV5-4 with TRBJ2-3, with TRBD1 perhaps the D gene, on 6 matching bases. The receptor comes from a human donor with alopecia areata. Specimen: CD4+ T cells sorted from blood, collected at week 4, from a patient treated with tofacitinib. The CDR3 region has the sequence CASSLGGQPADTQYF. The bases read TGTGCCAGCAGCTTGGGGGGGCAGCCAGCAGATACGCAGTATTTT.